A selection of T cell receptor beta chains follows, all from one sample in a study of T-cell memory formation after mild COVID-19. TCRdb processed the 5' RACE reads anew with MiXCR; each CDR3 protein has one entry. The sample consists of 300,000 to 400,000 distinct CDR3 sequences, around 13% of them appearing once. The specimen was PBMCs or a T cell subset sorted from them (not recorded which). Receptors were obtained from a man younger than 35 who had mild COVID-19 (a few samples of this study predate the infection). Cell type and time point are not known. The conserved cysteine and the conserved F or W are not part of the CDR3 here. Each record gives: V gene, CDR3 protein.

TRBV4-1 ASSLDRGNDIKWNTEAF
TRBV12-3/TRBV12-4 ASSPGTGSQY
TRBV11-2 ASSLDLWGGHDTEAF
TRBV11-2 ASSVGPKGGSTSTDTQY
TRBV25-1 ASSGVGGGALAKNIQY
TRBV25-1 ATGLLGAF
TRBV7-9 ASSLLGGSEQF
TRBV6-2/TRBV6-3 ASSYPGSSYNEQF
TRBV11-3 ASSPGQGEEETQY
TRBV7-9 ASRTEGRTQY
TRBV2 ASLQDRHNSPLH
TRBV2 ASSPGTMADTQY
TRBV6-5 ASSPAVSGNTIY
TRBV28 ASSLSPLGVLDQPQH
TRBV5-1 ASSLALAGSQETQY
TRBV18 ASSPGGGLGANTEAF
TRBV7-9 ASSLQYGEQF
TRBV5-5 ASSLAVTQAYEQY
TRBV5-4 ASSPGLAGGPNYNEQF
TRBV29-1 SVEGYKVTDTQY
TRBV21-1 ASSNAGRAETQY
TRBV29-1 SVARERGAEAF
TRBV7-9 ASSHTGVAKNIQY
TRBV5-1 ASSLDAHNYGYT
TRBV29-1 SGQGDRGTDTQY
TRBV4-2 ASSPMNRVKPEAF
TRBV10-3 AISESGRRSSYNSPLH
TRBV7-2 ASSLGSEETLYEQY
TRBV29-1 SVGGARGTEAF
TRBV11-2 ASSPQGAKETQY
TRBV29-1 SVEELGQEETQY
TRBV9 ASSPRGGGTSPLH
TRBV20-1 SARDALATTDTQY
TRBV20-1 SATDRYRSSTDTQY
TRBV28 ASSKATDTQY
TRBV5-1 ASSLGSGDTYNEQF
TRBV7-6 ASRQTGYTEAF
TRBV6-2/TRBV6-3 ASSHRPVGGKNIQY
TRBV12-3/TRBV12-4 ASRGGLNTEAF
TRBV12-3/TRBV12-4 ASRSSGANVLT
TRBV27 ASSLIAGPPTDTQY
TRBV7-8 ASRSERGGDEAF
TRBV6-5 ASTNTGELF
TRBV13 ASSLATGEVDYGYT
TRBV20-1 SARGGPDHLAKNIQY
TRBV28 ASSLRQGPYNEQF
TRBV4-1 ASSQEMTSTFEQF
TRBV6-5 ASISGGNTIY
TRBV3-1 ASSRRANQPQH
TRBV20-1 SARKGAGNQPQH
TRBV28 ASNPSGGRLQETQY
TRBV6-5 ASTEGSHTGYSEAF
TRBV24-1 ATRGGQGDTEAF
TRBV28 ASSSPYRVGRDEQF
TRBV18 ASSPGLTDNQPQH
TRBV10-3 ASSGQAVNSNQPQH